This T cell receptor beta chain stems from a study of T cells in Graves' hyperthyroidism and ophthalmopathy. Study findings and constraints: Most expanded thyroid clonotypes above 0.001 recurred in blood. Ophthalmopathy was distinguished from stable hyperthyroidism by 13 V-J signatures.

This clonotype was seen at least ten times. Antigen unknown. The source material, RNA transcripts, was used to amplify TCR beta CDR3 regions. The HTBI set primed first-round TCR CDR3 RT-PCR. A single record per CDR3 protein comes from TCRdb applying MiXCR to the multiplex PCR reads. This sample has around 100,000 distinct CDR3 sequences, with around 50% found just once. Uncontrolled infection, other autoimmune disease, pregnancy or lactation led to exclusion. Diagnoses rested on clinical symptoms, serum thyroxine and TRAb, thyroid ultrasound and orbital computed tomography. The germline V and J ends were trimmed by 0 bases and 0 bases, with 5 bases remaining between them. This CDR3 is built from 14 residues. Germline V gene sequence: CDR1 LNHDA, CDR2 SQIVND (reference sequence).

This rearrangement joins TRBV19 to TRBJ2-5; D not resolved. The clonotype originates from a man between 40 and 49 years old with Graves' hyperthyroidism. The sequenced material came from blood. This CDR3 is CASSIDKYQETQYF. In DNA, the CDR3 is TGTGCCAGTAGTATAGATAAGTACCAAGAGACCCAGTACTTC.